This TCR beta chain was identified in a study of cytomegalovirus exposure and HLA in healthy donors. Study-wide context: Within the Caucasian-associated ancestry cluster were more than 75% of the 300 to 450 genotyped donors. General observations from the study: CMV serostatus was the only recorded immune exposure for donors. For most TCR beta V segments, an earlier analysis put the productive rate at about 90% or about 30% of the time.

PCR used 60 Vbeta primers and 13 Jbeta primers. Method: immunoSEQ multiplex PCR; TCRdb's copy keeps in-frame clones and lacks some. The sample includes tens of thousands of clones, approximately 78% of them seen just once. CDR1 is SGHTS, CDR2 YDEGEE, per germline. CDR3 length: 16 amino acids. Trimming took off 0 bases at V and 1 base at J, with 13 bases between the two ends. As for this clone: Antigen specificity is unknown.

The sequenced sample consisted of PBMCs. This sequence originates from a middle-aged woman in good health and CMV-seropositive. The rearrangement links TRBV5-8 to TRBJ1-1; D not resolved. CDR3 region: CASSLAASRPNTEAFF. The CDR3 DNA sequence: TGTGCCAGCAGCTTGGCCGCTTCCAGGCCGAACACTGAAGCTTTCTTT.